Detailed here is one T cell receptor (beta chain). These data belong to a study of blood T cell repertoires in COVID-19. Study in general: Samples came from the United States, Italy and Spain, spanning acute and convalescent COVID-19. T cells, B-cell-depleted T cells, or PBMCs provided the cDNA or gDNA that served as material.

Method: immunoSEQ multiplex PCR; TCRdb's copy keeps in-frame clones and lacks some. The sample includes 45,000 or so clones, roughly 82% of them seen just once. The CDR3 runs to 14 residues. V lost 5 bases and J lost 3, with 11 bases in between. Germline V gene data show CDR1 as SGHTA and CDR2 as FQGTGA. The sequenced sample was peripheral blood. The chain carries TRBV7-3 and TRBJ2-1, with D tentatively TRBD2 (6 bases). The clonotype originates from a human donor in a cohort sampled during active COVID-19. The CDR3 reads CASSPLRDYNEQFF. The CDR3 nucleotides are TGTGCCAGCAGCCCGTTGCGGGACTACAATGAGCAGTTCTTC.